Sequencing of this TCR beta chain was carried out in a study of OX40 agonist ivuxolimab in advanced cancers. Trimming removed 2 bases from V and 7 bases from J, with 14 bases in between. The germline V gene has CDR1 SEHNR and CDR2 FQNEAQ (reference sequence). This CDR3 contains 15 residues. Measured with immunoSEQ multiplex PCR; TCRdb has only the in-frame clones, and not every one. The sample holds around 70,000 clones, roughly 78% seen once. Sequences were derived from CD4+ or CD8+ T cells sorted from blood, sampled in a trial of the OX40 agonist ivuxolimab. The TCR sequence derives from an adult with an advanced solid tumor such as melanoma, head and neck, liver or kidney cancer. The chain recombines TRBV7-9 with TRBJ2-2, with a weak D call TRBD1 (5 bases). The CDR3 spells CASSLLNNRNGELFF. Written as DNA, the CDR3 is TGTGCCAGCAGCTTACTCAACAACAGGAACGGGGAGCTGTTTTTT.